This TCR beta chain was sequenced for a study of vaccination and CD4 T cells after COVID-19. Study-wide background: A median of approximately 75 days (range 14 to 241) separated dose two from the taking of post-vaccine samples.

Comment on this clonotype: The antigen is undetermined.

Germline loops: CDR1 MNHEY, CDR2 SMNVEV (reference sequence). The CDR3 covers 17 residues. J lost 3 bases, V lost 4 bases, and 11 bases had no gene match. Stated treatment: roughly 11-day PBMC culture with coronavirus spike peptide pools or control peptides (ViraFEST assay). The study sequenced cultured CD4+ T cell DNA using the Oncomine TCR Beta short-read assay. Using its own MiXCR run on the PCR reads, TCRdb lists one record per CDR3 protein. The table shows about 8,900 distinct CDR3 sequences, with roughly three fifths occurring only once. The source material was CD4+ T cells from blood, cultured in vitro. The chain has TRBV27 and TRBJ2-2, with 7 bases that match TRBD2. The clonotype originates from a human donor who had recovered from COVID-19. CDR3 protein: CASSSLKLAGDTGELFF. The CDR3 DNA is TGTGCCAGCAGTTCCCTAAAGCTGGCGGGGGACACCGGGGAGCTGTTTTTT.